Listed below are T cell receptor beta chains from one sample, sequenced in a study of tumor-infiltrating lymphocytes in localized non-small cell lung cancer. TCRdb's copy holds only in-frame clones and misses some; the assay was immunoSEQ multiplex PCR. The sample records 10,000 to 15,000 clones, about 66% being singletons. Sequencing was done on a sample of lung tumor tissue. The receptors originated from a human donor with non-small cell lung cancer. Each CDR3 is given with its conserved first and last residue. A D gene is named only where the DNA matches it firmly. Clone size is stated in some rows and not others, as once, few, many or a class when expanded.

clone_size j_call v_call d_call cdr3_nt cdr3_aa
NA TRBJ1-3 TRBV7-2 TRBD1 TGTGCCAGCAGCTTCCACGGGACAGGGACTGGAAACACCATATATTTT CASSFHGTGTGNTIYF
few TRBJ1-6 TRBV28 NA TGTGCCAGCACCCTGGACAGATATAATTCACCCCTCCACTTT CASTLDRYNSPLHF
NA TRBJ2-5 TRBV6-5 NA TGTGCCAGCAGTTACTCCCCAGGGTGGGAGACCCAGTACTTC CASSYSPGWETQYF
NA TRBJ1-1 TRBV7-3 NA TGTGCCAGCAGCTTAAGCGGGGGACATCTGAACACTGAAGCTTTCTTT CASSLSGGHLNTEAFF
NA TRBJ1-6 TRBV5-6 NA TGTGCCAGCAGCGTGGGGTCCTATAATTCACCCCTCCACTTT CASSVGSYNSPLHF
NA TRBJ2-7 TRBV11-2 NA TGTGCCAGCAGCTTAGAGGGTGGCGCCGAGCAGTACTTC CASSLEGGAEQYF
NA TRBJ2-7 TRBV5-1 TRBD2 TGCGCCAGCAGCCTGGGAGGGGAGAACGAGCAGTACTTC CASSLGGENEQYF
once TRBJ2-7 TRBV7-6 NA TGTGCCAGCAGCTTAGGAGGGGGTGCCAAAGTACAAGGGCAGTACTTC CASSLGGGAKVQGQYF
NA TRBJ1-6 TRBV7-2 NA TGTGCCAGCAGCTCCCTCGGTTCACCCCTCCACTTT CASSSLGSPLHF
NA TRBJ2-6 TRBV5-4 NA TGTGCCAGCAGAGACCTGTCTGGGGCCAACGTCCTGACTTTC CASRDLSGANVLTF
NA TRBJ2-5 TRBV7-9 NA TGTGCCAGCAGCGTTTGGGAGACCCAGTACTTC CASSVWETQYF
NA TRBJ2-1 TRBV6-1 NA TGTGCCAGCACTCTCGGCAATGAGCAGTTCTTC CASTLGNEQFF
NA TRBJ2-7 TRBV28 NA TGTGCCAGCAGTTTGGGATGGCGGGGTTCCTCCTACGAGCAGTACTTC CASSLGWRGSSYEQYF
NA TRBJ2-3 TRBV5-6 NA TGTGCCAGCAGCCTGGGACTTGCAGATACGCAGTATTTT CASSLGLADTQYF
NA TRBJ2-5 TRBV29-1 TRBD2 TGCAGCGTCGTTTGGACTAGCGGCGAGACCCAGTACTTC CSVVWTSGETQYF
NA TRBJ1-5 TRBV1 NA TGCACCAGCAGCCAAGACGAACGATTCAATCAGCCCCAGCATTTT CTSSQDERFNQPQHF
few TRBJ2-2 TRBV18 TRBD1 TGTGCCAGCTCACCCGACAGGGTCGGATACACCGGGGAGCTGTTTTTT CASSPDRVGYTGELFF
large TRBJ1-1 TRBV27 NA TGTGCCAGCAGTTTAGGCAGAGACACTGAAGCTTTCTTT CASSLGRDTEAFF
NA TRBJ1-2 TRBV6-1 NA TGTGCCAGCAGTGAAGGCCTGTTTGGCTACACCTTC CASSEGLFGYTF
NA TRBJ2-1 TRBV7-2 NA TGTGCCAGCAGCGAACCTCCGGCGGGTAGCTACAATGAGCAGTTCTTC CASSEPPAGSYNEQFF
NA TRBJ2-3 TRBV7-2 TRBD2 TGTGCCAGCACCAGACTAGCGGGGAAGGATACGCAGTATTTT CASTRLAGKDTQYF
medium-sized TRBJ2-3 TRBV7-3 TRBD1 TGTGCCAGCAGCTTAACTGGAACAGGGGCAGGGACAGATACGCAGTATTTT CASSLTGTGAGTDTQYF
NA TRBJ2-7 TRBV18 TRBD1 TGTGCCAGCTCACCAGGGGTTGGGACAGGGACCTACGAGCAGTACTTC CASSPGVGTGTYEQYF
NA TRBJ1-5 TRBV7-2 TRBD1 TGTGCCAGCAGCTTAGAGACAGGGGGGGGCAATCAGCCCCAGCATTTT CASSLETGGGNQPQHF
few TRBJ2-2 TRBV5-1 NA TGCGCCAGCAGAGAACCTACGAACACCGGGGAGCTGTTTTTT CASREPTNTGELFF
NA TRBJ2-7 TRBV25-1 TRBD1 TGTGCCAGCAGTCGAGGGACAGGGGCCTCCTACGAGCAGTACTTC CASSRGTGASYEQYF
NA TRBJ1-1 TRBV6-5 TRBD1 TGTGCCACCATAAGGGGACAGTTGAACACTGAAGCTTTCTTT CATIRGQLNTEAFF
few TRBJ2-7 TRBV2 TRBD2 TGTGCCAGCAGTGTGGCCCACGCGGGAGGGTACGAGCAGTACTTC CASSVAHAGGYEQYF
NA TRBJ2-7 TRBV6-5 TRBD1 TGTGCCAGCAGCAAGGACAGGAGTCCCCACGAGCAGTACTTC CASSKDRSPHEQYF
few TRBJ2-2 TRBV4-1 NA TGCGCCAGCAGCCAAGGGTTAGCAGGGGTCGGGGAGCTGTTTTTT CASSQGLAGVGELFF
once TRBJ2-7 TRBV18 NA TGTGCCAGCTCACCGGCCGGACTCCCGTCCTACGAGCAGTACTTC CASSPAGLPSYEQYF
NA TRBJ2-3 TRBV7-7 NA TGTGCTAGCAGCTTAAGTGGGACAGATACGCAGTATTTT CASSLSGTDTQYF
few TRBJ2-7 TRBV5-8 TRBD1 TGTGCCAGCAACCGTCGATCCGGGACAGCCAACTACGAGCAGTACTTC CASNRRSGTANYEQYF
NA TRBJ2-2 TRBV5-5 NA TGTGCCAGCAGCCAAGGACAACTCGGGGAGCTGTTTTTT CASSQGQLGELFF
NA TRBJ1-5 TRBV15 NA TGTGCCACCAGCAGAGGAGGGAACAATCAGCCCCAGCATTTT CATSRGGNNQPQHF
NA TRBJ2-7 TRBV5-1 NA TGCGCCAGCAGCCCAGGGGGGGAACTCTACGAGCAGTACTTC CASSPGGELYEQYF
few TRBJ1-2 TRBV6-5 NA TGTGCCAGCAGTCGCGGGATCGCCGGAGGCTACACCTTC CASSRGIAGGYTF
NA TRBJ2-3 TRBV28 NA TGTGCCAGCAGTTTTCTTAGCGGCACAGATACGCAGTATTTT CASSFLSGTDTQYF
NA TRBJ1-3 TRBV6-5 NA TGTGCCAGCAAGAAGGGGTTCGGTTCAGGAAACACCATATATTTT CASKKGFGSGNTIYF
NA TRBJ1-5 TRBV9 TRBD1 TGTGCCAGCAGCCCCTCGGGACAGTCGGCTCAGCCCCAGCATTTT CASSPSGQSAQPQHF
NA TRBJ2-7 TRBV21-1 NA TGTGCCACTCGACAGCGGCGGACAGGGGTCGTCTACGAGCAGTACTTC CATRQRRTGVVYEQYF
once TRBJ1-1 TRBV2 NA TGTGCCACCACACAGGGTCGGATGAACACTGAAGCTTTCTTT CATTQGRMNTEAFF
few TRBJ1-5 TRBV19 NA TGTGCCAGTAGTACAGGTGTAAAACAGCCCCAGCATTTT CASSTGVKQPQHF
NA TRBJ1-6 TRBV4-1 NA TGCGCCAGCAGCCTTCGTACCGTGGGTAATTCACCCCTCCACTTT CASSLRTVGNSPLHF
once TRBJ1-1 TRBV27 NA TGTGCCAGCAGTACCAAATTTAGGAAGAACACTGAAGCTTTCTTT CASSTKFRKNTEAFF
once TRBJ2-3 TRBV13 TRBD2 TGTGCCAGCAGCCGCCGCGGCCTAGCGGACCGCACAGATACGCAGTATTTT CASSRRGLADRTDTQYF
NA TRBJ2-3 TRBV5-1 NA TGCGCCAGCACACTCGGGGGTGCAAGCACAGATACGCAGTATTTT CASTLGGASTDTQYF
NA TRBJ1-2 TRBV18 NA TGTGCCAGCTCACCTTCAGGGAATAACTATGGCTACACCTTC CASSPSGNNYGYTF
NA TRBJ2-3 TRBV5-1 NA TGCGCCAGCAGCTTGGCATTCGGGACTTCGTCCACAGATACGCAGTATTTT CASSLAFGTSSTDTQYF